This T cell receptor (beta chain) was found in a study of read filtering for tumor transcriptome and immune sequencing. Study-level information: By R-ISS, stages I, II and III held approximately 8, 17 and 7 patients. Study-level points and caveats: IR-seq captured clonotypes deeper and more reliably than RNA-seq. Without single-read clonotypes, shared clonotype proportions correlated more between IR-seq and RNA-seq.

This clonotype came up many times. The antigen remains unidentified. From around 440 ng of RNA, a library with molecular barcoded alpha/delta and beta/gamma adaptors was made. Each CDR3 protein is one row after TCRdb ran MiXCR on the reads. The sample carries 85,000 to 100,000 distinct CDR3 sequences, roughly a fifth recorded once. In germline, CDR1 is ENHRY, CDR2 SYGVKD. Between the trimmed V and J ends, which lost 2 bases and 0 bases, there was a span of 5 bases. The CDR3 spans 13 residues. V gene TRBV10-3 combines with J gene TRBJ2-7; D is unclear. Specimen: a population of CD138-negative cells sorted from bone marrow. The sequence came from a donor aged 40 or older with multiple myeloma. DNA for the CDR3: TGTGCCATCAGTGAGCCGGGCTCCTACGAGCAGTACTTC. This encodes CAISEPGSYEQYF.